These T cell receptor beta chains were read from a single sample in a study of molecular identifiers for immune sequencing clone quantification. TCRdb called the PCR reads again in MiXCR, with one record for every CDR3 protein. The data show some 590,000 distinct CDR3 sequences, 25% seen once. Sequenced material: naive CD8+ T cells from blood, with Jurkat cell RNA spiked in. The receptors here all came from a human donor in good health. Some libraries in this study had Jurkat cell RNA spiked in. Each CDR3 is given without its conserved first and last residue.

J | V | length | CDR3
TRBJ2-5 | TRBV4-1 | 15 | ASSQDGSRPIQETQY
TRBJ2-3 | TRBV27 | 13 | ASSLTLGLADTQY
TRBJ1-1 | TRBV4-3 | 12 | ASSHGNRGPEAF
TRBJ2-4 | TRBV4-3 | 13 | ASTPRWGSLAGAC
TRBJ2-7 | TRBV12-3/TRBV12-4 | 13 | ASSPSGWVFYEQY
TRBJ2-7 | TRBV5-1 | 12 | ASNDSPGGYEQY
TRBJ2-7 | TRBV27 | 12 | ASSHGGTTYEQY
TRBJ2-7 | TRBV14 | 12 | ASSHRLAPYEQY
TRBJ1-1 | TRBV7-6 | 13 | ASSPGQGVDTEAF
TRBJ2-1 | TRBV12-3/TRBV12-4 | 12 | ASRPTSGGDEQF
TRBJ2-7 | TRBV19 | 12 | ASSPGQYPPEQS
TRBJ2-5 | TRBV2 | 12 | ASSDIRNQETQY
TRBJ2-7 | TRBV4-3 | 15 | ASSQSRQGEGAYEQY
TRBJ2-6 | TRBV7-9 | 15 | ASSFLDRLPGANVLT
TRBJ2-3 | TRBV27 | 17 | AGSYRPHSGTHGADTQY
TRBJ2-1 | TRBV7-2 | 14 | ASSLLRRENTYEQF
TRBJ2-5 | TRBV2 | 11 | AKEGQGQETQY
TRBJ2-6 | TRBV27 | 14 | ASSGLGVSGAHVLP
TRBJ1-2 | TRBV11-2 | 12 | ASSLDSGWFGYT
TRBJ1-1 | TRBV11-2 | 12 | ASGNTGLNTEAF
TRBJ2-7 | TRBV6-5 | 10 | ASSYPRGEQC
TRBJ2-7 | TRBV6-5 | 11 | ASRFPGAYEQY
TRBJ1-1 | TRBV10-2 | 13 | ASSLGGRTNTEAF
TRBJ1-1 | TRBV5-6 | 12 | ASSFMWANTEAF
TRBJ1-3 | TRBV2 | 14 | ASIGTSTGSGNTVY
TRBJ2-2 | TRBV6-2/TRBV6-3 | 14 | ASSGGLVGDTGELF
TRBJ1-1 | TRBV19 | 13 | ASSPFGRRGTEAF
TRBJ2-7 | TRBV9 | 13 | ASSVAPGEVYEQY
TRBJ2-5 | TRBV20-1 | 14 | SARDFRAGGQETQY
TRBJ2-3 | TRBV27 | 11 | ASSPMSTDTQY
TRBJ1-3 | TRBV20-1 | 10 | SARTDGNTIY
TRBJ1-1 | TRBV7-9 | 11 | ASRTGSATEAF
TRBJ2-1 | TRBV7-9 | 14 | ASSPRLAGPYNEQF
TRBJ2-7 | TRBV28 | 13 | ASRYRRTESYEQY